The 19 T cell receptor beta chains below were found in one sample sequenced in a study of OX40 agonist ivuxolimab in advanced cancers. Clones were sequenced by immunoSEQ multiplex PCR, and TCRdb holds only the in-frame ones, with some missing. The top ten hold 0.7% to 0.9% of the sample, which has approximately 100,000 clones, around 90% seen once. This specimen consisted of CD4+ or CD8+ T cells sorted from blood, obtained in a trial of the OX40 agonist ivuxolimab. These receptor sequences come from an adult with an advanced solid tumor such as melanoma, head and neck, liver or kidney cancer.

This clone was found once. The rearrangement joins TRBV6-5 to TRBJ2-7; no reliable D call. CDR1 and CDR2 (germline): MNHEY, SVGAGI. The V gene lost 2 bases and the J gene lost 0 bases, with 5 bases spanning the gap. The CDR3 is made up of 13 amino acids. DNA for the CDR3: TGTGCCAGCAGTTACGCAGTCTCCTACGAGCAGTACTTC. Translated: CASSYAVSYEQYF.

The chain is built from TRBV28 and TRBJ1-1; D might be TRBD1 (5 bases). The V and J ends lost 10 bases and 11 bases respectively, with 26 bases between them. The germline V gene has CDR1 MDHEN and CDR2 SYDVKM. The CDR3 length is 14 residues. The CDR3 DNA follows: TGTGCCACCGCGAGAGGGGCGGCGAAAGGTGAGGCTTTCTTT. This sequence encodes CATARGAAKGEAFF.

Regarding this clone: The junction shows a germline mismatch at one end, possibly a read error. This chain joins TRBV10-2 and TRBJ1-4; TRBD1 matches 7 bases. Germline-derived CDR1 and CDR2 are WSHSY and SAAADI. The CDR3 spans 13 residues. The CDR3 nucleotides read TGCGCCAGCACCGGGACAGCTAAGGAAAAACTGTTTTTT. It yields the protein CASTGTAKEKLFF.

The chain combines TRBV6-5 with TRBJ2-2; D gene unclear. CDR1 is MNHEY, CDR2 SVGAGI, per germline. Trimming took off 5 bases at V and 0 bases at J, with 10 bases between the two ends. CDR3 length: 15 residues. CDR3 sequence (DNA): TGTGCCAGCAGTCAGAGCAGTGCGAACACCGGGGAGCTGTTTTTT. Its translation: CASSQSSANTGELFF.

The chain carries TRBV6-5 and TRBJ1-5; unclear D gene. CDR1 MNHEY and CDR2 SVGAGI come from the germline V gene. This CDR3 comprises 12 residues. V dropped 0 bases and J dropped 16 bases, with 13 bases sitting between them. This chain's CDR3 is CASSYSRAGIHF. The DNA of the CDR3 is TGTGCCAGCAGTTACTCGAGAGCGGGGATACATTTT.

The CDR3: CASSELGNTGELFF. In DNA form, the CDR3 reads TGTGCCAGCAGTGAACTAGGGAACACCGGGGAGCTGTTTTTT. This chain links TRBV6-1 with TRBJ2-2; D is uncertain. The CDR3 covers 14 residues. V shed 2 bases and J shed 1 base, with 5 bases lying between them. The germline V gene encodes CDR1 MNHNS and CDR2 SASEGT.

This chain connects TRBV7-2 to TRBJ2-5; D ambiguous. Germline V lookup: CDR1 SGHTA, CDR2 FQGNSA. This CDR3 spans 13 amino acids. V shed 5 bases and J shed 5 bases, with 12 bases lying between them. CDR3 amino acids: CASSPGRGETQYF. The CDR3 coding sequence is TGTGCCAGCAGCCCCGGACGTGGGGAGACCCAGTACTTC.

This chain connects TRBV7-9 to TRBJ2-5; maybe TRBD2 (5 bases). The CDR3 is 13 amino acids. With 4 bases removed from V and 5 bases from J, the gap between germline ends came to 11 bases. Per germline, CDR1 SEHNR and CDR2 FQNEAQ (reference sequence). As DNA, the CDR3 is TGTGCCAGCAGCTCCTCCGGCGGGGAGACCCAGTACTTC. Translated: CASSSSGGETQYF.

This CDR3 is CASSLGRRNTEAFF. In DNA, the CDR3 is TGTGCCAGCAGTTTAGGGAGACGGAACACTGAAGCTTTCTTT. J is TRBJ1-1 and V is TRBV27; D uncertain. The germline V gene encodes CDR1 MNHEY and CDR2 SMNVEV (reference sequence). V lost 2 bases and J 1 base, leaving 8 bases between the germline ends. The CDR3 has 14 residues.

The V gene is TRBV6-1, the J gene TRBJ1-4; no clear D gene. The germline V gene has CDR1 MNHNS and CDR2 SASEGT. V lost 5 bases to trimming and J lost 4 bases, with 5 bases between them. CDR3 size: 12 residues. CDR3 in amino acids: CASSRGNEKLFF. The CDR3 nucleotides are TGTGCCAGCAGTCGGGGTAATGAAAAACTGTTTTTT.

The chain joins TRBV11-2 to TRBJ2-3, with 8 bases fitting TRBD1. V shed 6 bases, J shed 4 bases, and the junction held 9 bases outside the gene matches. The CDR3 contains 15 residues. CDR1 SGHAT and CDR2 FQNNGV come from the germline V gene. The CDR3 DNA sequence: TGTGCCAGCAGTTCCGGACAGGGTCGGGCAGATACGCAGTATTTT. Its protein is CASSSGQGRADTQYF.

The chain carries TRBV27 and TRBJ1-6; 8 bases line up with TRBD1. The germline V gene has CDR1 MNHEY and CDR2 SMNVEV (reference sequence). This CDR3 has 15 amino acids. J gave up 7 bases and V 5 bases, and 7 bases lay outside the gene matches. CDR3 DNA: TGTGCCAGCAGTCCGGGGACAGGATGGAATTCACCCCTCCACTTT. It specifies CASSPGTGWNSPLHF.

V and J are TRBV11-2 and TRBJ2-7; TRBD2 agrees at 13 bases. The trim removed 1 base at V and 7 bases at J, leaving 13 bases unmatched. CDR3 length equals 18 residues. Germline V CDR1 and CDR2: SGHAT, FQNNGV. CDR3 DNA: TGTGCCAGCAGCTTAGTCCCCGGGACTAGCGGGGCCCCAATAGAGCAGTACTTC. Amino acid sequence: CASSLVPGTSGAPIEQYF.

J is TRBJ2-1 and V is TRBV14, with TRBD1 identical over 7 bases. V shed 0 bases and J 8 bases; nucleotides not matched to a gene: 1. The germline CDR1 and CDR2 sequences are SGHDN and FVKESK. The CDR3 is 13 residues long. The CDR3 reads CASSQDRGYEQFF. The CDR3, as DNA: TGTGCCAGCAGCCAAGACAGGGGGTATGAGCAGTTCTTC.

The chain has TRBV27 and TRBJ2-7; D remains unclear. V shed 0 bases and J shed 2 bases, with 11 bases lying between them. The CDR3 is 15 residues long. Germline loops: CDR1 MNHEY, CDR2 SMNVEV (reference sequence). The CDR3 sequence is CASSLSWQRAYEQYF. In nucleotides, the CDR3 is TGTGCCAGCAGTTTATCTTGGCAACGGGCCTACGAGCAGTACTTC.

Here the CDR3 reads CASIVPGTPYGYTF. CDR3 sequence (DNA): TGTGCCAGCATCGTGCCGGGGACACCGTATGGCTACACCTTC. This chain uses TRBV6-6 with TRBJ1-2; TRBD1 is a possible D gene (6 bases). This CDR3 is 14 amino acids long. Germline V gives CDR1 MNHNY, CDR2 SVGAGI (reference sequence). V was pared by 7 bases and J by 5 bases, with 17 bases between.

This clone was seen once. The junction does not match germline at one end; this may be a read error. The CDR3 spells CASSPNVGRGSTDTQYF. DNA for the CDR3: TGTGCTAGCAGCCCTAACGTAGGACGGGGGAGCACAGATACGCAGTATTTT. The chain employs TRBV7-7 and TRBJ2-3; tentatively, D is TRBD2 (6 bases). This CDR3 has 17 amino acids. Germline CDR1 reads SSHAT; CDR2 reads FNYEAQ (reference sequence).

V usage is TRBV7-2 and J usage is TRBJ1-5; possibly TRBD1 for D (5 bases). The CDR3 consists of 13 residues. Germline CDR1 is SGHTA and CDR2 is FQGNSA. V was clipped by 2 bases and J by 7 bases, with 9 bases between them. CDR3 sequence: CASSLYGAQPQHF. The CDR3 DNA reads as TGTGCCAGCAGCTTATACGGGGCACAGCCCCAGCATTTT.

The chain couples TRBV5-1 to TRBJ1-4, with TRBD1 matching over 8 bases. This CDR3 contains 15 residues. CDR1 and CDR2 (germline): SGHRS, YFSETQ. V shed 3 bases and J 6 bases; nucleotides not matched to a gene: 7. CDR3 sequence reads: CASSSTGVEYEKLFF. Here the CDR3 DNA reads TGCGCCAGCAGCTCGACAGGGGTGGAGTATGAAAAACTGTTTTTT.